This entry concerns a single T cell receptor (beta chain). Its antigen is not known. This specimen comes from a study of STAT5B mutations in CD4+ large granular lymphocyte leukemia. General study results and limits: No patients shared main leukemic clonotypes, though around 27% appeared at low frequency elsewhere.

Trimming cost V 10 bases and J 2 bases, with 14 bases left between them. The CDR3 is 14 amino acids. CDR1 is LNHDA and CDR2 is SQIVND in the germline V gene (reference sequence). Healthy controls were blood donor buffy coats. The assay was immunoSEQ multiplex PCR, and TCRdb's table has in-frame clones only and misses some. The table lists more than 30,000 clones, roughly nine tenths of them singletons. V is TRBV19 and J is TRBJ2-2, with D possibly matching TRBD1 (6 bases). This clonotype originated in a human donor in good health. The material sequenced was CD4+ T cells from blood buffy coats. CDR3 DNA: TGTGCCACCACGACAGGCTATAACACCGGGGAGCTGTTTTTT. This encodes CATTTGYNTGELFF. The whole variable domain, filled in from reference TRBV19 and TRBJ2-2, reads DGGITQSPKYLFRKEGQNVTLSCEQNLNHDAMYWYRQDPGQGLRLIYYSQIVNDFQKGDIAEGYSVSREKKESFPLTVTSAQKNPTAFYLCATTTGYNTGELFFGEGSRLTVL.